This T cell receptor beta chain was captured in a study of early T cells in non-severe SARS-CoV-2 infection. Study details: Sequencing input comprised bulk RNA from unsorted whole blood; chain pairing was not available. Study-level points and caveats: Anti-spike CD8 responses were favored by VDJdb matching, which missed private and CD4 specificities.

Germline V gene lookup returns CDR1 SGHAT and CDR2 FQNNGV. CDR3 length equals 13 residues. The V end was cut by 3 bases, the J end by 8 bases, with 13 bases between. Individual cDNA molecules received unique molecular identifiers during library preparation. TCRdb re-called the 5' RACE reads through MiXCR, storing one row per CDR3 protein. This sample yields about 130,000 distinct CDR3 sequences, of which about 15% are seen a single time; 21% belongs to the top ten. A word on this clonotype: What it binds is not known.

The sample taken for sequencing was whole blood. The chain joins TRBV11-2 to TRBJ1-2; no reliable D call. The source is an adult who was a healthcare worker with PCR-confirmed SARS-CoV-2 infection or an uninfected control (not recorded which). The chain's CDR3 is CASSLEGGRGYTF. CDR3 nucleotides: TGTGCCAGCAGCTTGGAGGGTGGACGAGGCTACACCTTC. Based on the CDR3 plus reference TRBV11-2 and TRBJ1-2, the full variable domain is EAGVAQSPRYKIIEKRQSVAFWCNPISGHATLYWYQQILGQGPKLLIQFQNNGVVDDSQLPKDRFSAERLKGVDSTLKIQPAKLEDSAVYLCASSLEGGRGYTFGSGTRLTVV.